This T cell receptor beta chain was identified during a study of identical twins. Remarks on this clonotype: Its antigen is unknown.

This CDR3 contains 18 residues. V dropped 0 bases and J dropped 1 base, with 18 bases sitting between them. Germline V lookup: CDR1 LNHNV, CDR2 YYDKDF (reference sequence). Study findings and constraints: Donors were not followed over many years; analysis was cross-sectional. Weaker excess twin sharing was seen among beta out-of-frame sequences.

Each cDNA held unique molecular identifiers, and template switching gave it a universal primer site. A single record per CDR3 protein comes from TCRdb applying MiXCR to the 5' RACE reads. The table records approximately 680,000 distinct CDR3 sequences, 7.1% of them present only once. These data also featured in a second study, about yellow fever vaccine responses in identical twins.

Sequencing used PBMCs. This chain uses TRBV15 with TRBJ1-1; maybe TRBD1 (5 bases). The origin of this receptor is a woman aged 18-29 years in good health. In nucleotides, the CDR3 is TGTGCCACCAGCAGAGATCGTTTCGGACAAAGGGGGAACACTGAAGCTTTCTTT. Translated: CATSRDRFGQRGNTEAFF.